This T cell receptor beta chain was obtained from a study of control samples from healthy donors and cancer patients. The CDR3 has 18 residues. The germline gives CDR1 SGDLS, CDR2 YYNGEE. Trimming cost V 0 bases and J 4 bases; bases outside gene matches: 14. Data came from immunoSEQ multiplex PCR; TCRdb stores just in-frame clones and leaves some out. This table has about 150,000 clones, roughly 94% appearing once. This TCR was sampled from a man between 60 and 70 years old with colorectal cancer. Source material: PBMCs. The J gene is TRBJ2-3, the V gene TRBV9; 7 bases match TRBD2. The CDR3, as DNA: TGTGCCAGCAGCGTAGCTACCGGGTTGACGGGGGGAGCAGATACGCAGTATTTT. Translation gives CASSVATGLTGGADTQYF.